The source of this T cell receptor beta chain is a study of blood T cell repertoires in COVID-19. In the study overall: Sample material is recorded as cDNA or gDNA derived from T cells, B-cell-depleted T cells, or PBMCs.

In the authors' workflow: Nucleated cell number was recorded as an estimate derived from reference gene primer amplification. Using immunoSEQ multiplex PCR, the repertoire was profiled, and TCRdb retains in-frame clones only, with some absent. Clone size and V and J calls were adopted from that table, with D and trimming inferred from the DNA. The repertoire consists of over 250,000 clones, with approximately 83% occurring once and the leading ten covering 8% to 9.5%. Trimming shortened V by 4 bases and J by 1 base, and 17 bases separated the two germline ends. There are 17 residues in the CDR3. Germline CDR1 and CDR2: SGHAT and FQNNGV.

Sequences were obtained from peripheral blood. The TCR originated in a woman aged 45 to 65 who had recovered from COVID-19. V gene TRBV11-2 combines with J gene TRBJ2-1; D is perhaps TRBD2 (6 bases). The CDR3 spells CASSSAVSGNSYNEQFF. CDR3 nucleotide sequence: TGTGCCAGCAGCTCCGCGGTTAGCGGAAATTCCTACAATGAGCAGTTCTTC.